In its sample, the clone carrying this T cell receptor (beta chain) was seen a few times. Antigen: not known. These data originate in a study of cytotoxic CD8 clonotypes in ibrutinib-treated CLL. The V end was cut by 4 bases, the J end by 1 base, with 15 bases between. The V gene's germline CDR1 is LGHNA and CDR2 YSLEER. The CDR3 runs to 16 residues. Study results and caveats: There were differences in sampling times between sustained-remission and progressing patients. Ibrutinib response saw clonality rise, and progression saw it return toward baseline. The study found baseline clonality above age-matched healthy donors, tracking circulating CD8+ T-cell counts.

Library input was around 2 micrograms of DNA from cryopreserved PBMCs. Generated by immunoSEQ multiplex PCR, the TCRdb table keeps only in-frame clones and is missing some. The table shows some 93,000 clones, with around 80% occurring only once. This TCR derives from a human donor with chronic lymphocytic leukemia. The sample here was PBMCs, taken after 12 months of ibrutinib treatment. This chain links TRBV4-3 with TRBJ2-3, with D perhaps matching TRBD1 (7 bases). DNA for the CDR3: TGCGCCAGCAGCCCTCAGGGGGGATATGGCACAGATACGCAGTATTTT. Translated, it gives CASSPQGGYGTDTQYF.